These 8 T cell receptor beta chains were sequenced from one sample in a study of blood T cell repertoires in COVID-19. The table came from immunoSEQ multiplex PCR; TCRdb's copy has only in-frame clones and leaves some out. The table has some 150,000 clones, around 87% seen once. Sequencing was carried out using peripheral blood. These receptor sequences come from a man between 50 and 59 years old with active COVID-19.

V usage is TRBV2 and J usage is TRBJ1-2, with 7 nucleotides matching TRBD1. V dropped 6 bases and J dropped 2; count of bases not matched to a gene: 3. Germline CDR1 SNHLY, CDR2 FYNNEI. The CDR3 extends over 13 amino acids. The CDR3 nucleotides are TGTGCCAGCAGCGAGGACAGGAACTATGGCTACACCTTC. It translates to CASSEDRNYGYTF.

This chain joins TRBV5-6 and TRBJ2-7; D gene ambiguous. Trimming removed 6 bases from V and 3 bases from J, with 16 bases in between. Germline values: CDR1 SGHDT, CDR2 YYEEEE. The CDR3 consists of 14 residues. CDR3 loop: CASKDTGFDYEQYF. In DNA, the CDR3 is TGTGCCAGCAAAGACACCGGATTTGACTACGAGCAGTACTTC.

CDR3 amino acids: CASTNGRGDFTDTQYF. CDR3 nucleotides: TGTGCCAGCACGAACGGGAGGGGGGATTTCACAGATACGCAGTATTTT. This chain uses TRBV7-9 with TRBJ2-3, with 8 bases fitting TRBD2. Germline lookup yields CDR1 SEHNR and CDR2 FQNEAQ (reference sequence). The CDR3 is 16 residues long. Trimming cost V 7 bases and J 2 bases; bases outside gene matches: 11.

This chain joins TRBV2 and TRBJ1-6; D gene uncertain. This CDR3 has 13 amino acids. Trimming shortened V by 8 bases and J by 7 bases, and 12 bases separated the two germline ends. Germline CDR1 is SNHLY and CDR2 is FYNNEI. The CDR3 bases are TGTGCCAGCGGAGGGAGGGAAAATTCACCCCTCCACTTT. As protein: CASGGRENSPLHF. The entire variable domain, with the rest obtained from reference TRBV2 and TRBJ1-6, is as follows: EPEVTQTPSHQVTQMGQEVILRCVPISNHLYFYWYRQILGQKVEFLVSFYNNEISEKSEIFDDQFSVERPDGSNFTLKIRSTKLEDSAMYFCASGGRENSPLHFGNGTRLTVT.

The chain has TRBV11-2 and TRBJ2-1; weak D call: TRBD1 (5 bases). In germline, CDR1 is SGHAT, CDR2 FQNNGV. Trimming cost V 2 bases and J 1 base, with 12 bases left between them. The CDR3 runs to 16 residues. The CDR3 is CASSLLGAPSYNEQFF. The CDR3 bases are TGTGCCAGCAGCTTATTAGGGGCTCCTTCCTACAATGAGCAGTTCTTC.

The chain links TRBV19 to TRBJ2-5, with a weak D call TRBD2 (6 bases). Germline CDR1 and CDR2: LNHDA and SQIVND (reference sequence). The CDR3 spans 14 residues. V was shortened by 3 bases and J by 1 base, with 9 bases between the two germline ends. The CDR3 spells CASSILGGQETQYF. The DNA of the CDR3 is TGTGCCAGTAGTATCCTCGGGGGCCAAGAGACCCAGTACTTC. Variable domain in full (rest from reference TRBV19 and TRBJ2-5): DGGITQSPKYLFRKEGQNVTLSCEQNLNHDAMYWYRQDPGQGLRLIYYSQIVNDFQKGDIAEGYSVSREKKESFPLTVTSAQKNPTAFYLCASSILGGQETQYFGPGTRLLVL.

The chain employs TRBV5-6 and TRBJ2-3; 7 bases align to TRBD2. Germline trimming cut 2 bases from V and 2 bases from J; bases unmatched to any gene: 2. Germline CDR1 is SGHDT and CDR2 is YYEEEE. The CDR3 length is 14 residues. CDR3 amino acids: CASSLGLDTDTQYF. CDR3 coding DNA: TGTGCCAGCAGCTTAGGACTAGACACAGATACGCAGTATTTT. Using reference TRBV5-6 and TRBJ2-3 for the parts outside the CDR3, the full variable domain is DAGVTQSPTHLIKTRGQQVTLRCSPKSGHDTVSWYQQALGQGPQFIFQYYEEEERQRGNFPDRFSGHQFPNYSSELNVNALLLGDSALYLCASSLGLDTDTQYFGPGTRLTVL.

The chain links TRBV9 to TRBJ1-6, with a weak D call TRBD1 (5 bases). The CDR3 consists of 16 residues. Germline CDR1 SGDLS, CDR2 YYNGEE. V was shortened by 2 bases and J by 7 bases, with 16 bases between the two germline ends. The DNA of the CDR3 is TGTGCCAGCAGCGTCGGAGGAGGGGATTCGAATTCACCCCTCCACTTT. This translates into CASSVGGGDSNSPLHF. Using reference TRBV9 and TRBJ1-6 for the parts outside the CDR3, the full variable domain is DSGVTQTPKHLITATGQRVTLRCSPRSGDLSVYWYQQSLDQGLQFLIQYYNGEERAKGNILERFSAQQFPDLHSELNLSSLELGDSALYFCASSVGGGDSNSPLHFGNGTRLTVT.